The 13 T cell receptor beta chains below were found in one sample sequenced in a study of blood T cell repertoires in COVID-19. Measured with immunoSEQ multiplex PCR; TCRdb has only the in-frame clones, and not every one. The sample lists 100,000 to 150,000 clones, around 81% occurring once. Sequencing input: peripheral blood. Source of these receptors: a man in his sixties with acute or convalescent COVID-19.

The chain links TRBV19 to TRBJ2-2; 12 nucleotides match TRBD2. Looked up from germline, CDR1 is LNHDA and CDR2 is SQIVND (reference sequence). Trimming at V came to 5 bases and at J to 7 bases, leaving 8 bases not matched to a gene. This CDR3 contains 16 residues. The CDR3 sequence is CASSPGLAGLVGELFF. The CDR3 DNA reads TGTGCCAGTAGTCCGGGACTAGCGGGTTTAGTCGGGGAGCTGTTTTTT.

The chain recombines TRBV21-1 with TRBJ2-1; the table's D gene call, TRBD2, was not cross checked with the DNA. TRBV21-1 is labeled a pseudogene. There are 17 residues in the CDR3. The DNA of the CDR3 is TGTGCCAGCAGCAAGTTTAAGGAGGCTCCGATTGGCAATGAGCAGTTCTTC. It encodes CASSKFKEAPIGNEQFF.

The genes are TRBV29-1 and TRBJ1-5, with 7 bases aligning to TRBD1. Germline CDR1 reads SQVTM; CDR2 reads ANQGSEA. The length of the CDR3 is 13 residues. V shed 6 bases, J shed 6 bases, and the junction held 8 bases outside the gene matches. The CDR3 loop reads CSVSGQSGQPQHF. DNA of the CDR3: TGCAGCGTCTCGGGACAGTCCGGTCAGCCCCAGCATTTT.

The chain uses TRBV3-1 (or the pseudogene TRBV3-2) and TRBJ1-1; D not certain. V was cut by 1 base and J by 3 bases, with 9 bases left in between. This CDR3 contains 14 residues. Germline V gene data show CDR1 as LGHDT and CDR2 as YNNKEL (reference sequence). The CDR3 loop reads CASSQVLADTEAFF. For the CDR3, the DNA is TGTGCCAGCAGCCAAGTCTTAGCGGACACTGAAGCTTTCTTT.

The chain combines TRBV6-2 or TRBV6-3 with TRBJ1-2, with a weak D call TRBD1 (5 bases). The germline V gene encodes CDR1 MNHEY and CDR2 SVGEGT. V was shortened by 2 bases and J by 5 bases, with 12 bases between the two germline ends. The CDR3 loop spans 14 amino acids. The DNA for the CDR3 is TGTGCCAGCAGTTACAAGACAGCCTATTATGGCTACACCTTC. This encodes CASSYKTAYYGYTF.

The chain employs TRBV6-6 and TRBJ1-5; a possible D gene is TRBD1 (5 bases). This CDR3 comprises 14 residues. Per germline, CDR1 MNHNY and CDR2 SVGAGI (reference sequence). V dropped 2 bases and J dropped 6 bases, with 11 bases sitting between them. The CDR3 protein is CASSYQGESQPQHF. The CDR3, as DNA: TGTGCCAGCAGTTACCAAGGGGAAAGTCAGCCCCAGCATTTT.

This clone was seen more than once but under ten times. V gene TRBV28 combines with J gene TRBJ1-1; D gene unclear. The CDR3 length is 15 residues. Trimming took 3 bases from V and 1 from J, leaving 12 bases between them. Germline CDR1 is MDHEN and CDR2 is SYDVKM. CDR3 DNA sequence: TGTGCCAGCAGTTTGTCCTCGAGAGGGAACACTGAAGCTTTCTTT. This encodes CASSLSSRGNTEAFF.

The chain couples TRBV13 to TRBJ1-2; the match to TRBD1 covers 10 bases. Germline V gene sequence: CDR1 PRHDT, CDR2 FYEKMQ (reference sequence). The J segment lost 8 bases and the V segment lost 3 bases, leaving 9 bases of the junction unmatched. CDR3 length: 15 amino acids. The CDR3 DNA reads TGTGCCAGCAGCTTCTTCCGACAGGGGGCCGGCGGCTACACCTTC. Amino acids: CASSFFRQGAGGYTF. Drawing the rest from reference TRBV13 and TRBJ1-2, the complete variable domain is AAGVIQSPRHLIKEKRETATLKCYPIPRHDTVYWYQQGPGQDPQFLISFYEKMQSDKGSIPDRFSAQQFSDYHSELNMSSLELGDSALYFCASSFFRQGAGGYTFGSGTRLTVV.

The chain is built from TRBV28 and TRBJ2-1, with TRBD2 matching 10 bases. The CDR3 covers 14 residues. In germline, CDR1 is MDHEN, CDR2 SYDVKM. Trimming cost V 6 bases and J 6 bases; bases outside gene matches: 5. The CDR3 DNA sequence: TGTGCCAGCAGCCCGGGACTAGCGCTCAATGAGCAGTTCTTC. This translates into CASSPGLALNEQFF.

The CDR3 coding sequence is TGTGCCAGCAGTTCCCCTCTCGGGGCCAACGTCCTGACTTTC. Amino acids: CASSSPLGANVLTF. The J gene is TRBJ2-6, the V gene TRBV28; D not certain. The germline V and J ends were trimmed by 4 bases and 4 bases, with 8 bases remaining between them. CDR1 is MDHEN and CDR2 is SYDVKM in the germline V gene. The CDR3 is 14 residues long.

This chain joins TRBV27 and TRBJ1-6; 7 bases are shared with TRBD1. V gave up 2 bases and J gave up 9 bases; unmatched junction bases: 1. Germline V gives CDR1 MNHEY, CDR2 SMNVEV (reference sequence). The CDR3 has 13 amino acids. The CDR3 nucleotides are TGTGCCAGCAGTTTAACAGGGGTTTCACCCCTCCACTTT. It codes for CASSLTGVSPLHF.

The chain has TRBV5-1 and TRBJ2-7; 10 bases agree with TRBD1. V was clipped by 1 base and J by 5 bases; unmatched bases: 6. There are 15 residues in the CDR3. CDR1 is SGHRS and CDR2 is YFSETQ in the germline V gene. The CDR3 is CASSLIGTGVDEQYF. Here the CDR3 DNA reads TGCGCCAGCAGCTTGATTGGGACAGGGGTCGACGAGCAGTACTTC.

This clone has ten or more counts. The chain joins TRBV18 to TRBJ1-2; 7 nucleotides agree with TRBD1. The V segment lost 3 bases and the J segment 3 bases; nucleotides outside the gene matches: 7. Germline-derived CDR1 and CDR2 are KGHSH and LQKENI. The CDR3 is 15 amino acids. CDR3 in DNA: TGTGCCAGCTCACCCAGGGGGGCGGATGACTATGGCTACACCTTC. Translated, it gives CASSPRGADDYGYTF.